These T cell receptor beta chains were read from a single sample in a study of OX40 agonist ivuxolimab in advanced cancers. The method was immunoSEQ multiplex PCR; TCRdb's version includes in-frame clones alone and lacks a portion of them. The sample gives around 40,000 clones, about 85% of which show up once; approximately 2.6% is in the top ten. Sequencing used CD4+ or CD8+ T cells sorted from blood, obtained in a trial of the OX40 agonist ivuxolimab. The receptors derive from an adult with an advanced solid tumor such as melanoma, head and neck, liver or kidney cancer. CDR3s include the opening cysteine and the closing phenylalanine or tryptophan. Fields, in order: D gene, V gene, clone size, J gene, CDR3 protein, CDR3 DNA. The D gene is left open where the match is weak. For some rows the clone size is stated as once, few or many, or as a class when expanded; others skip it.

TRBD2	TRBV7-9	-	TRBJ2-7	CASSFGGAYEQYF	TGTGCCAGCAGCTTCGGGGGGGCCTACGAGCAGTACTTC
-	TRBV4-1	-	TRBJ2-5	CASSQDQRGEETQYF	TGCGCCAGCAGCCAAGACCAGCGCGGGGAAGAGACCCAGTACTTC
TRBD2	TRBV18	-	TRBJ2-1	CASSPWTSGGNEQFF	TGTGCCAGCTCACCTTGGACTAGCGGGGGGAATGAGCAGTTCTTC
-	TRBV18	few	TRBJ1-2	CASSSVQTDYGYTF	TGTGCCAGCTCATCGGTACAGACCGACTATGGCTACACCTTC
-	TRBV19	-	TRBJ1-3	CASRVQGRGSGNTIYF	TGTGCCAGTAGGGTCCAAGGCAGGGGCTCTGGAAACACCATATATTTT
TRBD2	TRBV7-7	-	TRBJ2-2	CASSYTSGSFGELFF	TGTGCTAGCAGTTACACTAGCGGATCTTTCGGGGAGCTGTTTTTT
-	TRBV28	-	TRBJ2-5	CASSSWGPQETQYF	TGTGCCAGCAGTTCGTGGGGGCCGCAAGAGACCCAGTACTTC
-	TRBV27	once	TRBJ2-7	CASSLQGSSEQYF	TGTGCCAGCAGTTTGCAGGGCTCCTCCGAGCAGTACTTC
-	TRBV1	-	TRBJ1-3	CTSSQDHPVSGNTIYF	TGCACCAGCAGCCAAGATCACCCTGTCTCTGGAAACACCATATATTTT
-	TRBV11-3	-	TRBJ1-1	CASSLGNRESTEAFF	TGTGCCAGCAGCTTAGGGAACAGGGAATCCACTGAAGCTTTCTTT
-	TRBV6-6	-	TRBJ1-6	CASRRQGHSSNSPLHF	TGTGCCAGCAGAAGGCAGGGCCACTCATCTAATTCACCCCTCCACTTT
-	TRBV30	-	TRBJ2-3	CAWSVSGTDTQYF	TGTGCCTGGAGTGTTAGTGGAACAGATACGCAGTATTTT
TRBD2	TRBV6-5	once	TRBJ2-1	CASSYSTSGPFPQFF	TGTGCCAGCAGTTACTCCACTAGCGGGCCTTTCCCGCAGTTCTTC
-	TRBV6-5	-	TRBJ2-5	CASSYEGTLRETQYF	TGTGCCAGCAGTTACGAGGGGACCCTAAGAGAGACCCAGTACTTC
TRBD1	TRBV4-1	-	TRBJ2-7	CASSQSTGGVYEQYF	TGCGCCAGCAGCCAATCTACAGGGGGTGTCTACGAGCAGTACTTC
-	TRBV4-1	-	TRBJ2-7	CASSQGVGGSSYEQYF	TGCGCCAGCAGCCAAGGGGTGGGCGGAAGCTCCTACGAGCAGTACTTC
TRBD1	TRBV7-6	-	TRBJ1-6	CASSNGQGNSPLHF	TGTGCCAGCAGCAACGGACAGGGTAACTCACCCCTCCACTTT
TRBD2	TRBV7-2	-	TRBJ2-1	CASSLSGAGYNEQFF	TGTGCCAGCAGCTTGAGCGGGGCGGGGTACAATGAGCAGTTCTTC
TRBD2	TRBV5-1	-	TRBJ2-7	CASSFKRGVYEQYF	TGCGCCAGCAGCTTTAAGCGGGGAGTTTACGAGCAGTACTTC
-	TRBV5-6	-	TRBJ1-2	CASSLGPGVNYGYTF	TGTGCCAGCAGCTTGGGTCCAGGAGTCAACTATGGCTACACCTTC
TRBD2	TRBV19	-	TRBJ2-1	CASSNLAGDRGNEQFF	TGTGCCAGTAGTAACCTAGCGGGAGATCGGGGCAATGAGCAGTTCTTC
-	TRBV2	-	TRBJ2-3	CASRRDRAGTDTQYF	TGTGCCAGCAGGAGAGACAGGGCGGGGACAGATACGCAGTATTTT
-	TRBV5-4	-	TRBJ2-5	CASSFEAGGETQYF	TGTGCCAGCAGCTTTGAGGCAGGGGGGGAGACCCAGTACTTC
-	TRBV30	-	TRBJ1-4	CAWSRGGNEKLFF	TGTGCCTGGAGCAGAGGGGGGAATGAAAAACTGTTTTTT
-	TRBV2	-	TRBJ2-2	CASSEALGGGELFF	TGTGCCAGCAGTGAAGCGCTAGGGGGCGGGGAGCTGTTTTTT
-	TRBV28	-	TRBJ1-2	CASSFTGPYGYTF	TGTGCCAGCAGTTTTACAGGCCCCTATGGCTACACCTTC
TRBD1	TRBV4-1	-	TRBJ1-5	CASSLDRVRQPQHF	TGCGCCAGCAGCCTCGACAGGGTCCGGCAGCCCCAGCATTTT
-	TRBV11-3	-	TRBJ2-1	CASSLDMGSEQFF	TGTGCCAGCAGCTTAGATATGGGGAGTGAGCAGTTCTTC
-	TRBV12-5	few	TRBJ2-2	CASSIGAGELFF	TGTGCTAGTAGCATTGGCGCCGGGGAGCTGTTTTTT
-	TRBV5-4	-	TRBJ2-7	CASSLGRERGSYEQYF	TGTGCCAGCAGCTTGGGACGGGAGAGGGGCTCCTACGAGCAGTACTTC
-	TRBV4-1	-	TRBJ1-5	CASSQVVVSNQPQHF	TGCGCCAGCAGCCAAGTGGTAGTCAGCAATCAGCCCCAGCATTTT
-	TRBV7-2	-	TRBJ2-7	CASSLTKRTVPYEQYF	TGTGCCAGCAGCTTAACGAAGCGGACAGTTCCCTACGAGCAGTACTTC
-	TRBV5-1	-	TRBJ1-2	CASSLDISDYGYTF	TGCGCCAGCAGCTTGGATATATCGGACTATGGCTACACCTTC
-	TRBV28	-	TRBJ1-3	CASSLWTSISGNTIYF	TGTGCCAGCAGTTTATGGACCAGTATCTCCGGAAACACCATATATTTT
-	TRBV29-1	-	TRBJ1-4	CSVLGPSYEKLFF	TGCAGCGTTCTCGGGCCCTCTTATGAAAAACTGTTTTTT
-	TRBV30	-	TRBJ1-1	CAWNRDTAFF	TGTGCCTGGAACAGGGATACAGCTTTCTTT
-	TRBV4-3	-	TRBJ1-1	CASSQDAQLTEAFF	TGCGCCAGCAGCCAAGATGCCCAGCTCACTGAAGCTTTCTTT
TRBD1	TRBV18	-	TRBJ2-7	CASSPADRVAYEQYF	TGTGCCAGCTCACCAGCGGACAGGGTAGCCTACGAGCAGTACTTC
TRBD2	TRBV6-1	-	TRBJ2-3	CASSVGTSGRGHTDTQYF	TGTGCCAGCAGTGTCGGGACTAGCGGGAGGGGGCACACAGATACGCAGTATTTT